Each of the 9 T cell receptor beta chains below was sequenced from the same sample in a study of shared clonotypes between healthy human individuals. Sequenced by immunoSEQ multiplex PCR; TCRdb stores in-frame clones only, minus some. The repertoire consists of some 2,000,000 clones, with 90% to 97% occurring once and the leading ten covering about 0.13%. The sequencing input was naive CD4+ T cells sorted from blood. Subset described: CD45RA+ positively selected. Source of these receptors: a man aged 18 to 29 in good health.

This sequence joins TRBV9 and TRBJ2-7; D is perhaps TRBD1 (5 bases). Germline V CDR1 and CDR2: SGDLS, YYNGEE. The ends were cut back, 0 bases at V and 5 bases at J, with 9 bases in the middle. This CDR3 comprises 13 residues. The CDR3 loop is CASSVGTLHEQYF. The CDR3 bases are TGTGCCAGCAGCGTAGGGACATTGCACGAGCAGTACTTC.

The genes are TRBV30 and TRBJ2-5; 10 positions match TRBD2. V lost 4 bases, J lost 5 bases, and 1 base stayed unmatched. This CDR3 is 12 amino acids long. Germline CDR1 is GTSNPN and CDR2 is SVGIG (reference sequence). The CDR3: CAWTSGSETQYF. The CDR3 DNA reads TGTGCCTGGACTAGCGGGAGCGAGACCCAGTACTTC.

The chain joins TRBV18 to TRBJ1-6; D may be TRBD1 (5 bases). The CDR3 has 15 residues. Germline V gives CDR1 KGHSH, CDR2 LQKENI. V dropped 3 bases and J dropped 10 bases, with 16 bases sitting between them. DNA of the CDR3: TGTGCCAGCTCACCTCCCGAGAGGGGTGGGTCACCCCTCCACTTT. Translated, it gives CASSPPERGGSPLHF.

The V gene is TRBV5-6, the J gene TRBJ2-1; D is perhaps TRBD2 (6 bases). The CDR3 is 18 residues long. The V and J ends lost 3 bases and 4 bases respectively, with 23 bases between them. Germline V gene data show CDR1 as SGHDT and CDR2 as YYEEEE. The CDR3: CASSSRGAPAMRYNEQFF. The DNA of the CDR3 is TGTGCCAGCAGCTCCCGCGGGGCTCCCGCAATGAGGTACAATGAGCAGTTCTTC.

CDR3 nucleotide sequence: TGTGCCAGCAGCCCCCAACCGGACATCCGAGAGAACACCGGGGAGCTGTTTTTT. Its translation: CASSPQPDIRENTGELFF. The chain employs TRBV7-9 and TRBJ2-2; D perhaps matches TRBD1 (5 bases). Per the germline V gene, CDR1 is SEHNR and CDR2 is FQNEAQ (reference sequence). With 5 bases removed from V and 1 base from J, the gap between germline ends came to 20 bases. The CDR3 spans 18 residues.

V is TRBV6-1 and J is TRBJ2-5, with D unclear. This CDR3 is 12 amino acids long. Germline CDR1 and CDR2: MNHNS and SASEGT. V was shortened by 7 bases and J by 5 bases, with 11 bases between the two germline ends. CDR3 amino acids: CASTFSKETQYF. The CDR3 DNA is TGTGCCAGCACCTTCTCCAAGGAGACCCAGTACTTC.

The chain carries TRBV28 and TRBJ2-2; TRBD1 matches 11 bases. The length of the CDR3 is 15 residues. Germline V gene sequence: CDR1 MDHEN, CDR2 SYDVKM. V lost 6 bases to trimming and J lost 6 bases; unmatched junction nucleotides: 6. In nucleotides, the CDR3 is TGTGCCAGCAGGAGGGACAGGGGGAGGTCCGGGGAGCTGTTTTTT. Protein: CASRRDRGRSGELFF.

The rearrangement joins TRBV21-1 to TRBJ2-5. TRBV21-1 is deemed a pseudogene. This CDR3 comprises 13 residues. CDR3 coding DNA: TGTGCCAGCAGCAAAGCAGGAAAAGAGACCCAGTACTTC. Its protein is CASSKAGKETQYF.

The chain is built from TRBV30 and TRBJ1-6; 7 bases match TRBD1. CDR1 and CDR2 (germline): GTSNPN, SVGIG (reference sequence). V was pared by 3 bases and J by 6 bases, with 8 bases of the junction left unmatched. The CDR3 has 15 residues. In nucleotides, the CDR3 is TGTGCCTGGAGCGCAGGCAGGGGGGGTAATTCACCCCTCCACTTT. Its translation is CAWSAGRGGNSPLHF.